This paragraph covers one T cell receptor (beta chain) sequence. Its specificity is not known. This entry comes from a study of cytomegalovirus exposure and HLA in healthy donors. Study details: Early on, a data release was issued that held 85 million to 95 million unique TCRs from HLA-typed donors. Study outcomes and limitations: Most TCR beta V segments were productive about 87% or about 30% of the time in an earlier analysis.

Germline loops: CDR1 SGHRS, CDR2 YFSETQ. Trimming removed 5 bases at V and 5 bases at J, with 20 bases between. The CDR3 sequence is 15 residues long. The PCR contained 60 Vbeta and 13 Jbeta primers. Method: immunoSEQ multiplex PCR; TCRdb's copy keeps in-frame clones and lacks some. The table has roughly 160,000 clones, approximately 75% seen once; the top ten hold 2% to 2.5%. The sequence came from a middle-aged man in good health and CMV-seropositive. The rearrangement links TRBV5-1 to TRBJ2-7; D perhaps matches TRBD1 (6 bases). Sequencing input: PBMCs. CDR3 region: CASRYGTPRGDEQYF. The CDR3 DNA is TGCGCCAGCAGATACGGGACCCCCAGGGGAGACGAGCAGTACTTC.